A selection of T cell receptor beta chains follows, all from one sample in a study of T cell responses to AZD1222 COVID-19 vaccine. The protocol was immunoSEQ multiplex PCR, while the TCRdb copy is restricted to in-frame clones and leaves out a portion. Counted here are some 140,000 clones, roughly nine tenths occurring once; the ten biggest clones make up 18%. The input for sequencing was peripheral blood, taken on day 0 of AZD1222 vaccination. All receptors derive from an adult in good health. The CDR3 runs from the conserved cysteine through the conserved F or W. D genes are given only for firm matches. Size values are once, few and many counts, or a class for expanded clones, and some rows have none.

V	length	D	size	J	DNA	CDR3
TRBV19	12	NA	NA	TRBJ1-2	TGTGCCGCAGAGACGAGGGACTATGGCTACACCTTC	CAAETRDYGYTF
TRBV29-1	13	NA	NA	TRBJ2-3	TGCAGCGTCGATCAGCGGAGCACAGATACGCAGTATTTT	CSVDQRSTDTQYF
TRBV7-2	14	NA	NA	TRBJ2-3	TGTGCCAGCAGCTTTACAGGGCCCGCAGATACGCAGTATTTT	CASSFTGPADTQYF
TRBV6-5	14	NA	NA	TRBJ1-2	TGTGCCAGCAGCGGGGGGGCCTGGGACTATGGCTACACCTTC	CASSGGAWDYGYTF
TRBV10-3	17	TRBD1	NA	TRBJ1-1	TGTGCCATCAGTGAGCCGCAACTAGGGGGCGGACTAGCTGAAGCTTTCTTT	CAISEPQLGGGLAEAFF
TRBV25-1	13	NA	NA	TRBJ1-1	TGTGCCAGCAGTGAATCCGGTTCGGATGTAGCTTTCTTT	CASSESGSDVAFF
TRBV7-9	13	NA	NA	TRBJ2-3	TGTGCCAGCAGCTCCCGTTGGGCAGATACGCAGTATTTT	CASSSRWADTQYF
TRBV30	14	NA	NA	TRBJ1-3	TGTGCCTGGAGTGCTCGGGGGCCTGGAAACACCATATATTTT	CAWSARGPGNTIYF
TRBV4-2	15	NA	NA	TRBJ1-1	TGTGCCAGCCGACGCGGGGGGGTGGTGGACACTGAAGCTTTCTTT	CASRRGGVVDTEAFF
TRBV14	12	NA	NA	TRBJ2-7	TGTGCCAGCAGCCAAGACGCGGGCGAGCAGTACTTC	CASSQDAGEQYF
TRBV2	15	TRBD1	once	TRBJ1-3	TGTGCCAGCAGTGCCCGACAGGGTCCTGGAAACACCATATATTTT	CASSARQGPGNTIYF
TRBV13	14	TRBD2	NA	TRBJ2-7	TGTGCCAGCAGTTATAGCGGGGGCTCCTACGAGCAGTACTTC	CASSYSGGSYEQYF
TRBV5-1	14	NA	NA	TRBJ2-7	TGCGCCAGCAGCTTGGCTCCGGGGGGCGCGGAGCAGTACTTC	CASSLAPGGAEQYF
TRBV6-5	12	NA	NA	TRBJ1-2	TGTGCCAGCAAGGGACCTAACTATGGCTACACCTTC	CASKGPNYGYTF
TRBV11-3	17	NA	NA	TRBJ2-3	TGTGCCAGCAGCTTAGGGTCAAGGACTCTTAGCACAGATACGCAGTATTTT	CASSLGSRTLSTDTQYF
TRBV5-5	13	NA	NA	TRBJ1-2	TGTGCCAGCAGCCCGGTCAGCAACTATGGCTACACCTTC	CASSPVSNYGYTF
TRBV29-1	14	TRBD2	NA	TRBJ2-1	TGCAGCACCCTAGCGGGGGGGCCAGACAATGAGCAGTTCTTC	CSTLAGGPDNEQFF
TRBV11-3	17	NA	NA	TRBJ1-4	TGTGCCAGCAGCTTAGCAGGGCACGCCAGGGTCAATGAAAAACTGTTTTTT	CASSLAGHARVNEKLFF
TRBV6-5	14	NA	NA	TRBJ1-2	TGTGCCAGCAGTTACTCAAGCCAGGGCTATGGCTACACCTTC	CASSYSSQGYGYTF
TRBV18	12	NA	NA	TRBJ1-2	TGTGCCAGCTCACCCGGGGACTATGGCTACACCTTC	CASSPGDYGYTF
TRBV5-8	13	TRBD2	NA	TRBJ2-1	TGTGCCAGCAGCTTCGGCGGGAGGAATGAGCAGTTCTTC	CASSFGGRNEQFF
TRBV3-1/TRBV3-2	15	NA	NA	TRBJ2-1	TGTGCCAGCAGTACTACGGGGATTTCCTACAATGAGCAGTTCTTC	CASSTTGISYNEQFF
TRBV2	14	NA	NA	TRBJ1-3	TGTGCCAGCAGTCCACAGGGCCCTGGAAACACCATATATTTT	CASSPQGPGNTIYF
TRBV4-3	14	NA	once	TRBJ1-4	TGCGCCAGCAGCCAAAGACAGTTTAATGAAAAACTGTTTTTT	CASSQRQFNEKLFF
TRBV19	14	NA	NA	TRBJ1-1	TGTGCCAGCGTAGAGAACTTAATGAACACTGAAGCTTTCTTT	CASVENLMNTEAFF
TRBV29-1	18	NA	NA	TRBJ1-1	TGCAGCGTTGAAGATGGGCGGAGGGGTGCCCAGGCGAACACTGAAGCTTTCTTT	CSVEDGRRGAQANTEAFF
TRBV7-9	15	NA	NA	TRBJ2-1	TGTGCCAGCAGCCCCCTACAGGGCTCCTACAATGAGCAGTTCTTC	CASSPLQGSYNEQFF
TRBV20-1	11	NA	NA	TRBJ1-4	TGCAGTGCCGGGAACGGAGAAAAACTGTTTTTT	CSAGNGEKLFF
TRBV14	15	NA	NA	TRBJ2-1	TGTGCCAGCAGCCCCCCCAAACTCGCCTACAATGAGCAGTTCTTC	CASSPPKLAYNEQFF
TRBV11-3	13	NA	NA	TRBJ2-3	TGTGCCAGCAGCTTAAATTCAGCAGATACGCAGTATTTT	CASSLNSADTQYF
TRBV2	15	NA	NA	TRBJ2-1	TGTGCCAGCAGTCCACCGGCTGATTCATACAATGAGCAGTTCTTC	CASSPPADSYNEQFF
TRBV14	15	NA	NA	TRBJ2-7	TGTGCCAGCAGCCAAGCCCTCGGACAGACTTACGAGCAGTACTTC	CASSQALGQTYEQYF
TRBV19	14	TRBD2	NA	TRBJ2-1	TGTGCCTCTCGGGACGGGGGGGATCAGGTCAAGCAGTTCTTC	CASRDGGDQVKQFF
TRBV3-1/TRBV3-2	18	TRBD2	NA	TRBJ2-3	TGTGCCAGCAGCCAAAGAACGTTTTCGCGGGAGCATCCAGATACGCAGTATTTT	CASSQRTFSREHPDTQYF